This passage covers 20 T cell receptor beta chains from one sample sequenced in a study of T cells expressing NK-cell markers. TCRdb reprocessed the 5' RACE reads and reports one entry per CDR3 protein, with no DNA. The sample table sets out 140,000 or so distinct CDR3 sequences. Sequenced: blood T cells: a sorted CD56 or NKG2C T cell subset, CD4+ or CD8+ T cells, or bulk PBMC T cells (not recorded which). These receptors all come from a man aged 18 to 30 in good health.

V is TRBV5-6 and J is TRBJ2-7; as DNA is missing, the TRBD1 call by TCRdb cannot be tested. The CDR3 has 14 residues. Germline CDR1 is SGHDT and CDR2 is YYEEEE. The CDR3 sequence is CASALGAHPYEQYF.

V gene TRBV12-3 or TRBV12-4 combines with J gene TRBJ2-7; TCRdb returns TRBD2, unconfirmable since there is no DNA. This CDR3 region has 15 residues. This CDR3 is CASSSARDWRYEQYF.

The V call is TRBV27, the J call TRBJ2-3; TCRdb names TRBD1, which stays unverified in the absence of DNA. CDR1 is MNHEY and CDR2 is SMNVEV in the germline V gene (reference sequence). The CDR3 runs 14 residues. This CDR3 reads CASSLSRAADTQYF.

The rearrangement uses TRBV3-1 and TRBJ2-5; TCRdb's D call, TRBD1, is unchecked because there is no DNA. The CDR3 runs to 13 residues. Germline CDR1 LGHDT, CDR2 YNNKEL (reference sequence). CDR3 sequence reads: CASSQTGRETQYF.

V is TRBV19 and J is TRBJ1-5. Germline CDR1 reads LNHDA; CDR2 reads SQIVND (reference sequence). The CDR3 length is 15 residues. The CDR3: CASSIGRYSNQPQHF. Variable domain in full (rest from reference TRBV19 and TRBJ1-5): DGGITQSPKYLFRKEGQNVTLSCEQNLNHDAMYWYRQDPGQGLRLIYYSQIVNDFQKGDIAEGYSVSREKKESFPLTVTSAQKNPTAFYLCASSIGRYSNQPQHFGDGTRLSIL.

The J gene is TRBJ2-7, the V gene TRBV20-1; TCRdb's assignment of TRBD2 cannot be checked, as there is no DNA. Germline V gene lookup returns CDR1 DFQATT and CDR2 SNEGSKA (reference sequence). The CDR3 covers 11 residues. CDR3 amino acids: CSARWRDEQYF.

The CDR3 is CASSGWVGETQYF. This chain links TRBV10-2 with TRBJ2-5. Per germline, CDR1 WSHSY and CDR2 SAAADI. The CDR3 is 13 residues long.

The J gene is TRBJ1-1, the V gene TRBV5-4. The CDR3 runs 11 residues. CDR1 SGHNT and CDR2 YYREEE come from the germline V gene (reference sequence). CDR3 loop: CASSRWGEAFF.

The chain is built from TRBV6-2 or TRBV6-3 and TRBJ2-5; TCRdb indicates TRBD1, and absent DNA this call remains unverified. The length of the CDR3 is 15 residues. CDR1 is MNHEY and CDR2 is SVGEGT in the germline V gene. CDR3 protein: CASSRDRVNQETQYF.

The V gene is TRBV29-1, the J gene TRBJ2-5; TCRdb returns TRBD2, unconfirmable since there is no DNA. Germline lookup yields CDR1 SQVTM and CDR2 ANQGSEA. This CDR3 contains 12 residues. The CDR3 here is CSVPAGAETQYF. Supplemented by reference TRBV29-1 and TRBJ2-5, the full variable domain reads SAVISQKPSRDICQRGTSLTIQCQVDSQVTMMFWYRQQPGQSLTLIATANQGSEATYESGFVIDKFPISRPNLTFSTLTVSNMSPEDSSIYLCSVPAGAETQYFGPGTRLLVL.

The V and J genes are TRBV7-6 and TRBJ2-7; the D call from TCRdb, TRBD1, cannot be confirmed without DNA. The CDR3 consists of 17 residues. The germline CDR1 and CDR2 sequences are SGHVS and FNYEAQ. The CDR3 is CASSYGTGGFVSYEQYF. Looking up the rest from reference TRBV7-6 and TRBJ2-7 gives the full variable domain: GAGVSQSPRYKVTKRGQDVALRCDPISGHVSLYWYRQALGQGPEFLTYFNYEAQQDKSGLPNDRFSAERPEGSISTLTIQRTEQRDSAMYRCASSYGTGGFVSYEQYFGPGTRLTVT.

The rearrangement links TRBV19 to TRBJ2-1; the TRBD1 assignment by TCRdb is unverifiable without DNA. This CDR3 is 12 amino acids long. Germline CDR1 and CDR2: LNHDA and SQIVND (reference sequence). CDR3 sequence reads: CASSIGTNEQFF.

The genes are TRBV14 and TRBJ2-3. Germline values: CDR1 SGHDN, CDR2 FVKESK. The CDR3 covers 13 residues. CDR3 in amino acids: CASSQDLLDTQYF.

The J gene is TRBJ2-3, the V gene TRBV3-1; no DNA is available, so the TRBD1 call from TCRdb remains unchecked. The CDR3 runs 15 residues. Germline V gives CDR1 LGHDT, CDR2 YNNKEL (reference sequence). CDR3 region: CASSQGTGAADTQYF.

V usage is TRBV19 and J usage is TRBJ1-2; the D call of TRBD1 rests on TCRdb alone, since no DNA is present to check it. There are 13 residues in the CDR3. Germline-derived CDR1 and CDR2 are LNHDA and SQIVND (reference sequence). The CDR3 is CASSTGPVVGYTF.

V gene TRBV5-1 combines with J gene TRBJ2-7. Germline loops: CDR1 SGHRS, CDR2 YFSETQ. The CDR3 contains 14 residues. CDR3 region: CASSLAAQDYEQYF. Full variable domain (rest looked up from reference TRBV5-1 and TRBJ2-7): KAGVTQTPRYLIKTRGQQVTLSCSPISGHRSVSWYQQTPGQGLQFLFEYFSETQRNKGNFPGRFSGRQFSNSRSEMNVSTLELGDSALYLCASSLAAQDYEQYFGPGTRLTVT.

This chain uses TRBV14 with TRBJ2-7; the TCRdb call, TRBD1, lacks DNA for checking. Looked up from germline, CDR1 is SGHDN and CDR2 is FVKESK. This CDR3 is built from 15 residues. The CDR3 sequence: CASSQETGDGYEQYF.

This rearrangement joins TRBV12-3 or TRBV12-4 to TRBJ1-6. The CDR3 covers 15 residues. CDR3 protein: CASSFKIANNSPLHF.

The rearrangement uses TRBV19 and TRBJ2-5; TCRdb outputs TRBD1, but without DNA this stays unchecked. CDR1 LNHDA and CDR2 SQIVND come from the germline V gene (reference sequence). The CDR3 loop spans 13 amino acids. The CDR3 sequence: CASSIPGRETQYF.

The chain has TRBV5-4 and TRBJ1-1; TCRdb reports TRBD1, a call that lacks DNA to check it against. Germline CDR1 reads SGHNT; CDR2 reads YYREEE (reference sequence). The CDR3 is made up of 13 amino acids. CDR3 region: CASSQGGYTEAFF.